This TCR beta chain was identified during a study of human T cells and chemical hapten exposure. Across the study: The study patch tested 0.01% DPC on the upper back and read results at 6 days. A patient group, mainly female, showed alopecia areata, totalis or universalis.

The sample holds many counts of this clonotype. Time point given: pre-sensitization, week 0. The treatment is: therapeutic diphenylcyclopropenone sensitization with weekly scalp DPC. Donors, patients with alopecia ranging from 18 to 70 years old and judged suitable for DPC, provided samples. TCRdb recomputed calls from the RACE reads with MiXCR, one row per CDR3 protein. This sample has 300,000 to 450,000 distinct CDR3 sequences, with 5% to 6.5% found just once. Germline-derived CDR1 and CDR2 are SGHDT and YYEEEE. The CDR3 runs to 17 residues. The V end lost 4 bases, the J end lost 0 bases, and 19 bases lay between the germline ends.

The material was whole blood, obtained in connection with sensitization to the hapten diphenylcyclopropenone (DPC). The chain uses TRBV5-6 and TRBJ1-1; unclear D gene. This sequence was found in a woman aged 45 to 65 with alopecia areata. Some clones in this sample may be carry-over from other donors' samples. CDR3 in amino acids: CASSPAGLRSMNTEAFF. The CDR3 bases are TGTGCCAGCAGCCCGGCGGGCCTCAGGAGTATGAACACTGAAGCTTTCTTT.